The clone carrying this T cell receptor beta chain was observed a single time. This sample is part of a study of shared clonotypes between healthy human individuals. The protocol was immunoSEQ multiplex PCR, while the TCRdb copy is restricted to in-frame clones and leaves out a portion. The data show some 2,100,000 clones, with about 93% seen just once and more than 1.5% held by the top ten. Naive CD8 isolation took CD45RO-negative cells positively selected for CCR7 and excluded terminally differentiated effector memory CD45RA+ cells. CDR3 size: 15 residues. The V gene's germline CDR1 is SGHRS and CDR2 YFSETQ. The germline V and J ends were trimmed by 3 bases and 3 bases, with 16 bases remaining between them.

The clonotype comes from a young man in good health. Some clones in this sample may be carry-over from other donors' samples. The rearrangement joins TRBV5-1 to TRBJ2-7; D uncertain. The sample consisted of naive CD8+ T cells from PBMCs. The CDR3 DNA is TGCGCCAGCAGCTCGACCCACCCGCAGGTCTACGAGCAGTACTTC. It encodes CASSSTHPQVYEQYF.